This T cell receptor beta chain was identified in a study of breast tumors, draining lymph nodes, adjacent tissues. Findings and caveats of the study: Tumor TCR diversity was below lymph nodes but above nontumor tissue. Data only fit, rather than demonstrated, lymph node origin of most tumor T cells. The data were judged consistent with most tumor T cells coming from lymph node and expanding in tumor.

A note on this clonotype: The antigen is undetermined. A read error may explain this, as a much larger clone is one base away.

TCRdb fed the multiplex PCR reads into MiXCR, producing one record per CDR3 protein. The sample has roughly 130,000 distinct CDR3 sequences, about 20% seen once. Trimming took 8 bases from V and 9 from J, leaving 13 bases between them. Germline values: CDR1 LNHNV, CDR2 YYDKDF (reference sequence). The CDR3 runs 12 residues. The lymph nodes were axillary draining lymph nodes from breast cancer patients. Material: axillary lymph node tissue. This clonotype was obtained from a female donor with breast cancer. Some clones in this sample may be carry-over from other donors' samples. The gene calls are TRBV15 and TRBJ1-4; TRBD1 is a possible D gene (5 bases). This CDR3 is CATPRGGQKLFF. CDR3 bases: TGTGCCACCCCGAGGGGCGGCCAAAAACTGTTTTTT.